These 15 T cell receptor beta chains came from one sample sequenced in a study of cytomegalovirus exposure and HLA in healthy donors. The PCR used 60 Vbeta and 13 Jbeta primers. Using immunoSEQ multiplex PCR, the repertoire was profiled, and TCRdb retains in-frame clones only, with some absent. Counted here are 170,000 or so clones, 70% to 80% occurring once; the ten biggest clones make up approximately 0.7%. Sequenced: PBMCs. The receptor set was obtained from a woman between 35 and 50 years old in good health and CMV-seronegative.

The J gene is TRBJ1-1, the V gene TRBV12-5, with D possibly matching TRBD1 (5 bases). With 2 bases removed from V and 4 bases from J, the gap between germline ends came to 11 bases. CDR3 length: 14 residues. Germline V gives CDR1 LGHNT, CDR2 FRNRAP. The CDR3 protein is CASGLKGALTEAFF. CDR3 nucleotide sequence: TGTGCTAGTGGTTTGAAAGGGGCGCTCACTGAAGCTTTCTTT.

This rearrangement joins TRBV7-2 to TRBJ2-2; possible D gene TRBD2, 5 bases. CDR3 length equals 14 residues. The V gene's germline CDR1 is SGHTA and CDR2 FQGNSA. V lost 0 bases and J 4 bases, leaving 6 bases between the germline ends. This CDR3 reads CASSLAEVTGELFF. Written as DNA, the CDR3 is TGTGCCAGCAGCTTAGCGGAGGTCACCGGGGAGCTGTTTTTT.

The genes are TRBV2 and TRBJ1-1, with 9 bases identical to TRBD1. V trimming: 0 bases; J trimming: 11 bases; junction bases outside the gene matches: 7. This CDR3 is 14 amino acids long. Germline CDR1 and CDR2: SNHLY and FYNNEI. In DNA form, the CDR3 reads TGTGCCAGCAGTGAAGCGGGACAGGGTCGTGATGCTTTCTTT. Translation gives CASSEAGQGRDAFF.

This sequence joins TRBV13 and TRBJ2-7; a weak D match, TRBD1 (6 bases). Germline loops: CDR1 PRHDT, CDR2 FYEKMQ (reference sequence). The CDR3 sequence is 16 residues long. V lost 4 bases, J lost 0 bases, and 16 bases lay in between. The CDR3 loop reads CASSSWTARSSYEQYF. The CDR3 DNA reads TGTGCCAGCAGCTCGTGGACAGCTAGGAGCTCCTACGAGCAGTACTTC.

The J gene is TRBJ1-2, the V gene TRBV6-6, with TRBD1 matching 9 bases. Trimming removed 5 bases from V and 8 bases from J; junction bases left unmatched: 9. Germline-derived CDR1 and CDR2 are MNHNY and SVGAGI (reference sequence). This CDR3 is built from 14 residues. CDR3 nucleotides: TGTGCCAGCAGTCTAGGGGACAGGGCCGGCGGCTACACCTTC. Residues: CASSLGDRAGGYTF.

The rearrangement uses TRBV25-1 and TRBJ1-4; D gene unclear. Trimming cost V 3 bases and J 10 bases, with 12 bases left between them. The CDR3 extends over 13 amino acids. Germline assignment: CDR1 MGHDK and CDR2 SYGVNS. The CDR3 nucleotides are TGTGCCAGCAGTGATCGGGAGAAACGAAAACTGTTTTTT. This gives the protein CASSDREKRKLFF.

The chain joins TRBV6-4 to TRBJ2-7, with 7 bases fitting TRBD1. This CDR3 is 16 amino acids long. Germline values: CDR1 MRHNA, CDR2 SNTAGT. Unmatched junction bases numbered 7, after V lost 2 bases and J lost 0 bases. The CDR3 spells CASSDPTGEASYEQYF. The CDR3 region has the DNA TGTGCCAGCAGTGACCCAACAGGGGAAGCCTCCTACGAGCAGTACTTC.

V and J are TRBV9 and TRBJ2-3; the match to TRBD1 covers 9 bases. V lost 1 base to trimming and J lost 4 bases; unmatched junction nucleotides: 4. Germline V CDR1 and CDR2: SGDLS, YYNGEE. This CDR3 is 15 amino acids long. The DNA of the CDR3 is TGTGCCAGCAGCGTATCCGGGACAGGGTCAGATACGCAGTATTTT. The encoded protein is CASSVSGTGSDTQYF.

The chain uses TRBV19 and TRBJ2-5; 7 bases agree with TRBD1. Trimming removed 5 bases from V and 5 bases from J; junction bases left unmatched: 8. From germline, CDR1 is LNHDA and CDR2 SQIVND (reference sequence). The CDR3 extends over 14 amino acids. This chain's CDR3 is CASSARQGTETQYF. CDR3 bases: TGTGCCAGTAGTGCGCGACAGGGAACCGAGACCCAGTACTTC.

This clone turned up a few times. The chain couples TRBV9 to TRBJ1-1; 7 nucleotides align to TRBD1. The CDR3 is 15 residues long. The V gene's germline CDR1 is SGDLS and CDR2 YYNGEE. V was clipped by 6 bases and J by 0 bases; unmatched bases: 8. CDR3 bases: TGTGCCAGCACCCCCGGGACAGCGATGAACACTGAAGCTTTCTTT. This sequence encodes CASTPGTAMNTEAFF.

The CDR3, as DNA: TGTGCCAGCAGTCCTAAAGCCGGTTCAATAAATGAGCAGTTCTTC. This gives the protein CASSPKAGSINEQFF. The chain is built from TRBV7-3 and TRBJ2-1; D call uncertain. Germline V gene lookup returns CDR1 SGHTA and CDR2 FQGTGA. Deletions cut 6 bases from V and 7 bases from J, with 19 bases between. This CDR3 spans 15 amino acids.

CDR3 nucleotide sequence: TGTGCCAGCAGCTGGGGGGGTAGGACCTATAATTCACCCCTCCACTTT. Translated, it gives CASSWGGRTYNSPLHF. The chain carries TRBV5-4 and TRBJ1-6; D possibly corresponds to TRBD1 (5 bases). V shed 3 bases and J shed 2 bases, with 12 bases lying between them. Germline CDR1 and CDR2: SGHNT and YYREEE (reference sequence). The CDR3 has 16 amino acids.

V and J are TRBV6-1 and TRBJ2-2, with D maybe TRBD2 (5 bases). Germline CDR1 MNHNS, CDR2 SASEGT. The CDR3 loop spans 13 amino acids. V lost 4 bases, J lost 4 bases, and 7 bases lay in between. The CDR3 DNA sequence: TGTGCCAGCAGTGTGGGGAGCACCGGGGAGCTGTTTTTT. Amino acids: CASSVGSTGELFF.

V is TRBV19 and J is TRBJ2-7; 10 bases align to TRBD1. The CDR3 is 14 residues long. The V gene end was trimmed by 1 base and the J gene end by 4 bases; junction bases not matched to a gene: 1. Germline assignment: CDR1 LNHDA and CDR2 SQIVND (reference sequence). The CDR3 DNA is TGTGCCAGTAGTATAGGACAGGGGGCTTACGAGCAGTACTTC. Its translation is CASSIGQGAYEQYF.

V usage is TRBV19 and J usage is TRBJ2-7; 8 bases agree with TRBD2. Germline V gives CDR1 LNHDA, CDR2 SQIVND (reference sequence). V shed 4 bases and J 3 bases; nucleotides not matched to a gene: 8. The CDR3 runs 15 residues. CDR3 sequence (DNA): TGTGCCAGTAGTACCCCCCGGGGGGGAAACTACGAGCAGTACTTC. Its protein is CASSTPRGGNYEQYF.